A single sample gave rise to the 7 T cell receptor beta chains below, sequenced in a study of T-cell memory formation after mild COVID-19. TCRdb passed the 5' RACE reads through MiXCR, listing each CDR3 protein once. The sample shows tens of thousands of distinct CDR3 sequences, approximately 25% of them seen only once. Sequencing was carried out using PBMCs or a T cell subset sorted from them (not recorded which). Source of these receptors: a man aged 18 to 35 who had mild COVID-19 (a few samples of this study predate the infection). Cell type and time point are not known.

This clonotype was detected only once. The gene calls are TRBV19 and TRBJ1-1; D uncertain. The CDR3 loop spans 11 amino acids. Germline V gene sequence: CDR1 LNHDA, CDR2 SQIVND (reference sequence). V lost 3 bases to trimming and J lost 6 bases, with 5 bases between them. The DNA for the CDR3 is TGTGCCAGTAGTATCGCGGCTGAAGCTTTCTTT. Its translation: CASSIAAEAFF.

The chain uses TRBV6-5 and TRBJ2-7; the D is unclear. The CDR3 totals 11 residues. CDR1 MNHEY and CDR2 SVGAGI come from the germline V gene. V lost 5 bases and J lost 6, with 8 bases in between. DNA for the CDR3: TGTGCCAGCAGTATATGGTTCGAGCAGTACGTC. It specifies CASSIWFEQYV.

This sequence joins TRBV27 and TRBJ1-1, with TRBD1 as a possible D gene (6 bases). In germline, CDR1 is MNHEY, CDR2 SMNVEV (reference sequence). The CDR3 runs 14 residues. V shed 11 bases and J shed 4 bases, with 20 bases lying between them. CDR3 DNA sequence: TGTGCCGGACTGCTTGGGGAAGGGGGCACTGAAGCTTTCTTT. It translates to CAGLLGEGGTEAFF.

The rearrangement joins TRBV6-2 or TRBV6-3 to TRBJ2-6; D tentatively fits TRBD1 or TRBD2 (5 bases each). In germline, CDR1 is MNHEY, CDR2 SVGEGT. CDR3 size: 15 residues. Trimming removed 2 bases at V and 4 bases at J, with 9 bases between. For the CDR3, the DNA is TGTGCCAGCAGTTACCGGGGCTCCGGGGCCAACGTCCTGACTTTC. This gives the protein CASSYRGSGANVLTF.

The chain links TRBV27 to TRBJ2-7, with D possibly being TRBD2 (5 bases). Trimming left V 5 bases short and J 4 bases short, with 21 bases between. Per the germline V gene, CDR1 is MNHEY and CDR2 is SMNVEV (reference sequence). This CDR3 region has 16 residues. The CDR3 sequence is CASSPSLAEVGYEQYF. The DNA for the CDR3 is TGTGCCAGCAGTCCCTCTCTAGCCGAAGTGGGGTACGAGCAGTACTTC.

V is TRBV11-2 and J is TRBJ2-2; D is uncertain. With 0 bases removed from V and 1 base from J, the gap between germline ends came to 9 bases. The CDR3 extends over 16 amino acids. Germline V lookup: CDR1 SGHAT, CDR2 FQNNGV. The CDR3 DNA follows: TGTGCCAGCAGCTTAGATCAGGCACGGAACACCGGGGAGCTGTTTTTT. Translation gives CASSLDQARNTGELFF.

The chain links TRBV7-6 to TRBJ1-5, with no clear D. From germline, CDR1 is SGHVS and CDR2 FNYEAQ. V was shortened by 5 bases and J by 4 bases, with 9 bases between the two germline ends. The CDR3 extends over 13 amino acids. CDR3 DNA: TGTGCCAGCAGCGAGTTGGGGAATCAGCCCCAGCATTTT. The encoded protein is CASSELGNQPQHF.